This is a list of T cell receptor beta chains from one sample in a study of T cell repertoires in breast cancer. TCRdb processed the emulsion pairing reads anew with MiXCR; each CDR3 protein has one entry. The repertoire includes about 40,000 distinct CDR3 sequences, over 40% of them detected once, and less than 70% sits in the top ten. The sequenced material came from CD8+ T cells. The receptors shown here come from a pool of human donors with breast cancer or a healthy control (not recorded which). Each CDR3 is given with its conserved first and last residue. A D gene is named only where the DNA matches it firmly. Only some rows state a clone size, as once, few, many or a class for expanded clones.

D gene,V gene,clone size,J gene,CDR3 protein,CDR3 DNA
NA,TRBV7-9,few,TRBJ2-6,CASSLAGSSSGANVLTF,TGTGCCAGCAGCTTAGCCGGCAGCTCCTCTGGGGCCAACGTCCTGACTTTC
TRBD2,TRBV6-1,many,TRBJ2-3,CASSGTRRGSSDTQYF,TGTGCCAGCAGTGGAACCCGACGCGGGAGTTCCGATACGCAGTATTTT
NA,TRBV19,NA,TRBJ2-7,CASSNGGTAIYEQYF,TGTGCCAGTAGTAACGGAGGGACAGCAATCTACGAGCAGTACTTC
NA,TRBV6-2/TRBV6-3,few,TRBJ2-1,CASSRRGSWHLPRHNEQFF,TGTGCCAGCAGCAGAAGGGGTTCCTGGCACCTACCCCGCCACAATGAGCAGTTCTTC
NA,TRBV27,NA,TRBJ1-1,CAGSFGSNTEAFF,TGTGCCGGCAGCTTTGGGTCTAACACTGAAGCTTTCTTT
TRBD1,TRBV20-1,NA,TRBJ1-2,CSARQGEKNYGYTF,TGCAGTGCTCGGCAGGGGGAGAAAAACTATGGCTACACCTTC
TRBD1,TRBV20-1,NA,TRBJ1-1,CSARARGGTEAFF,TGCAGTGCTAGAGCCAGGGGGGGGACTGAAGCTTTCTTT
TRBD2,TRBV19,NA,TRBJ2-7,CASSMTIAGIHYEQYF,TGTGCCAGTAGTATGACGATAGCGGGGATCCACTACGAGCAGTACTTC
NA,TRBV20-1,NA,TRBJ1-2,CSARAALSYTF,TGCAGTGCTAGGGCCGCGCTTAGCTACACCTTC
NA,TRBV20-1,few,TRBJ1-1,CSAREGYRVNTEAFF,TGCAGTGCTAGAGAAGGATACAGGGTGAACACTGAAGCTTTCTTT
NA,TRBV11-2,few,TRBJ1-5,CASSLGHSQPQHF,TGTGCCAGCAGCTTAGGGCACAGTCAGCCCCAGCATTTT
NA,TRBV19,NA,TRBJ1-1,CASSEGAPIITSTEAFF,TGTGCCAGTAGCGAAGGAGCACCCATTATAACTTCCACTGAAGCTTTCTTT
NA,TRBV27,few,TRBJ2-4,CASSLSVAVAKNIQYF,TGTGCCAGCAGTTTATCGGTCGCTGTAGCCAAAAACATTCAGTACTTC
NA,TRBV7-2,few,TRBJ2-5,CASSLGYLETQYF,TGTGCCAGCAGCTTAGGATATTTAGAGACCCAGTACTTC
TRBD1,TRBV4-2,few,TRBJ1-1,CASSQEGTENTEAFF,TGTGCCAGCAGCCAAGAAGGGACAGAGAACACTGAAGCTTTCTTT
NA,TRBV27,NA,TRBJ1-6,CASRRARYSPLHF,TGTGCCAGCAGGCGGGCCCGCTATTCACCCCTCCACTTT
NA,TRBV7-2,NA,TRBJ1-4,CASSLGLGGTGEKLFF,TGTGCCAGCAGCTTAGGACTGGGTGGAACTGGGGAAAAACTGTTTTTT
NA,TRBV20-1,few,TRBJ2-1,CSARDYESSYNEQFF,TGCAGTGCTAGAGATTACGAAAGCTCCTACAATGAGCAGTTCTTC
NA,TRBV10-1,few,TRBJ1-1,CASSESWGLSEAFF,TGCGCCAGCAGTGAGAGTTGGGGACTTAGCGAAGCTTTCTTT
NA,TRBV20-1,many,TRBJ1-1,CSAVYWPGVMNTEAFF,TGCAGTGCTGTATATTGGCCCGGGGTTATGAACACTGAAGCTTTCTTT
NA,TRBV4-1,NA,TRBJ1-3,CASSQDAPGRVGNTIYF,TGCGCCAGCAGCCAAGATGCCCCAGGGAGGGTTGGAAACACCATATATTTT
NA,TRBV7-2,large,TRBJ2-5,CASSLTMGQETQYF,TGTGCCAGCAGCTTGACGATGGGGCAAGAGACCCAGTACTTC
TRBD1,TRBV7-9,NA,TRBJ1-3,CASSPGTGGLRNTIYF,TGTGCCAGCAGCCCCGGGACAGGGGGCTTAAGAAACACCATATATTTT
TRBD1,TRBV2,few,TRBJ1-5,CASSAGTGGLGPQHF,TGTGCCAGCAGCGCTGGGACAGGGGGCTTAGGGCCCCAGCATTTT
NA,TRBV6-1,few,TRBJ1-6,CASSLHSPLHF,TGTGCCAGCAGTTTACATTCACCCCTCCACTTT
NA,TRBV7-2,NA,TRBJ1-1,CASTVDPNTKAFF,TGTGCCAGCACTGTCGATCCGAACACTAAAGCTTTCTTT
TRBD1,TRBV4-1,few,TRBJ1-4,CASSQSPYPDRGEKLFF,TGCGCCAGCAGCCAAAGCCCCTACCCGGACAGGGGTGAAAAACTGTTTTTT
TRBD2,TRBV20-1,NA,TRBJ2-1,CSANPISGRMNEQFF,TGCAGTGCAAACCCTATTAGCGGGAGGATGAATGAGCAGTTCTTC
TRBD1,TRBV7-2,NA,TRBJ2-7,CASSIQHRGNEQYF,TGTGCCAGCAGCATTCAACACAGGGGCAACGAGCAGTACTTC
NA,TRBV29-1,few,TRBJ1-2,CSVDRGGF,TGCAGCGTTGACAGGGGTGGCTTC
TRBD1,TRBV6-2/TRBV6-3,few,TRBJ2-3,CASSYSIEGGTGSTDTQYF,TGTGCCAGCAGTTACTCGATAGAGGGTGGGACAGGGAGCACAGATACGCAGTATTTT
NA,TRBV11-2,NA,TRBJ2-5,CASSLFPIAIQETQYF,TGTGCCAGCAGCTTATTCCCCATCGCCATACAAGAGACCCAGTACTTC
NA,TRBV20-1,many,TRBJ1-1,CGPNTEAFF,TGCGGCCCGAACACTGAAGCTTTCTTT
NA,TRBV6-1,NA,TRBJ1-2,CASSEALGRAINYGYTF,TGTGCCAGCAGTGAAGCGCTTGGCAGGGCAATTAACTATGGCTACACCTTC
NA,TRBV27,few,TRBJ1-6,CASKDIGSPLHF,TGTGCCAGCAAGGACATAGGTTCACCCCTCCACTTT
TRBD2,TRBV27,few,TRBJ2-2,CASSSGTSGRTGELFF,TGTGCCAGCAGTTCAGGGACTAGCGGGCGCACCGGGGAGCTGTTTTTT
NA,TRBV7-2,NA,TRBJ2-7,CASSLTRGAYEQYF,TGTGCCAGCAGCTTAACGCGAGGGGCCTACGAGCAGTACTTC
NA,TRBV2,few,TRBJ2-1,CASRLLTGAYNEQFF,TGTGCCAGCAGACTCCTAACTGGGGCCTACAATGAGCAGTTCTTC
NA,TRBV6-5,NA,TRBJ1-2,CASSYSAQGSAYGYTF,TGTGCCAGCAGTTACTCGGCACAGGGCAGTGCCTATGGCTACACCTTC
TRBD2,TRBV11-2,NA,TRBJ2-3,CASSPGLALRDTQYF,TGTGCCAGCAGTCCGGGACTAGCCCTAAGGGATACGCAGTATTTT
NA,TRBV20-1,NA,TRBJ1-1,CSARELGVNTEAFF,TGCAGTGCTAGAGAGCTCGGGGTGAACACTGAAGCTTTCTTT
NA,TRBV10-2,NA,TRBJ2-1,CASSGGLVPGLNEQFF,TGCGCCAGCAGTGGGGGGCTAGTCCCCGGCCTCAATGAGCAGTTCTTC
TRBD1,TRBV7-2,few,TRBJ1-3,CASSLDLLTGKRTGNTIYF,TGTGCCAGCAGCTTAGACTTATTGACAGGGAAGCGGACTGGAAACACCATATATTTT
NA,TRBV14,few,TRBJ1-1,CASSQLNGFDTEAFF,TGTGCCAGCAGCCAACTTAATGGGTTTGACACTGAAGCTTTCTTT
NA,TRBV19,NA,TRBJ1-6,CASSELGDSPLHF,TGTGCCAGTAGTGAGTTGGGGGATTCACCCCTCCACTTT
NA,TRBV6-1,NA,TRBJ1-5,CAGSDKATVPQHF,TGTGCCGGCAGTGACAAAGCGACAGTTCCCCAGCATTTT
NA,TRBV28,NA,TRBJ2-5,CASSQGGATYEETQYF,TGTGCCAGCAGCCAAGGGGGTGCGACATATGAAGAGACCCAGTACTTC